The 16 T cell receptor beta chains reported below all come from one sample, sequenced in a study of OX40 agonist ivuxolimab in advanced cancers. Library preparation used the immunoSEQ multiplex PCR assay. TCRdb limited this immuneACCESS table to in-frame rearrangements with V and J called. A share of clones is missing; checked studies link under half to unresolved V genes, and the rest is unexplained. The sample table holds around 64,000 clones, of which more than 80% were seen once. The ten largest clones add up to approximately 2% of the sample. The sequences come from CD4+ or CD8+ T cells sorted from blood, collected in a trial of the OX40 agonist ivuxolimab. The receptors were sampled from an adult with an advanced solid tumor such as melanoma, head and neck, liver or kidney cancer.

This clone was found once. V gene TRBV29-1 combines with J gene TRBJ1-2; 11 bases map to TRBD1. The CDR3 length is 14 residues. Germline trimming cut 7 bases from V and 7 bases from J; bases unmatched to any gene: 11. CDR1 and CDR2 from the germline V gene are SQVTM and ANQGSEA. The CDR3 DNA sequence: TGCAGCGCCGACACCCGGGACAGGGGGGGTGGCTACACCTTC. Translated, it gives CSADTRDRGGGYTF.

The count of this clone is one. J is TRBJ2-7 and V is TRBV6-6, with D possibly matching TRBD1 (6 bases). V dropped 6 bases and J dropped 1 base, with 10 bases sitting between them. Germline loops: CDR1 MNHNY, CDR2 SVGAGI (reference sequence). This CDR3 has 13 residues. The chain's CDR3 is CASRRDNSYEQYF. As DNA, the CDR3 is TGTGCCAGCAGGAGGGACAATTCCTACGAGCAGTACTTC.

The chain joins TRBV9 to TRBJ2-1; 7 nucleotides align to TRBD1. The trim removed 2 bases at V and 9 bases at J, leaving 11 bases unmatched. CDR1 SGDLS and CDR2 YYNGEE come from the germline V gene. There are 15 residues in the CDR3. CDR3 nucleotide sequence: TGTGCCAGCAGCGTGCAGGACAGGTCGACCGGTGAGCAGTTCTTC. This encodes CASSVQDRSTGEQFF.

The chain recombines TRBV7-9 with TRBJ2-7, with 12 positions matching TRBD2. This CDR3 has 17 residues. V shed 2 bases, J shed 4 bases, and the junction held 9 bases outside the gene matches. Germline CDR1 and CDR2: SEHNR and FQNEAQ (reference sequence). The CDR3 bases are TGTGCCAGCAGCTTATCGTCTAGCGGGAGGGTTACTTACGAGCAGTACTTC. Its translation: CASSLSSSGRVTYEQYF.

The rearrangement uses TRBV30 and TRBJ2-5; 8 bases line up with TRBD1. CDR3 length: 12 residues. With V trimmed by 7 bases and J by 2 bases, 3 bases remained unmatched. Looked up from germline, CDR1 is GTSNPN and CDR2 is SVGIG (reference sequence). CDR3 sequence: CAFTGGQETQYF. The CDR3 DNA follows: TGTGCCTTCACAGGGGGGCAAGAGACCCAGTACTTC. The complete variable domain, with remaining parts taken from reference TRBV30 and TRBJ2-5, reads SQTIHQWPATLVQPVGSPLSLECTVEGTSNPNLYWYRQAAGRGLQLLFYSVGIGQISSEVPQNLSASRPQDRQFILSSKKLLLSDSGFYLCAFTGGQETQYFGPGTRLLVL.

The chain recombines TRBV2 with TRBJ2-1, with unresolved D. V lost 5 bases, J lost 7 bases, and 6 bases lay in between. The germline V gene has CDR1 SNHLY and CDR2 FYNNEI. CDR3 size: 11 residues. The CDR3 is CASSLVNEQFF. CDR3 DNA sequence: TGTGCCAGCAGTCTGGTTAATGAGCAGTTCTTC. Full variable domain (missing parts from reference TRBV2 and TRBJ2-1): EPEVTQTPSHQVTQMGQEVILRCVPISNHLYFYWYRQILGQKVEFLVSFYNNEISEKSEIFDDQFSVERPDGSNFTLKIRSTKLEDSAMYFCASSLVNEQFFGPGTRLTVL.

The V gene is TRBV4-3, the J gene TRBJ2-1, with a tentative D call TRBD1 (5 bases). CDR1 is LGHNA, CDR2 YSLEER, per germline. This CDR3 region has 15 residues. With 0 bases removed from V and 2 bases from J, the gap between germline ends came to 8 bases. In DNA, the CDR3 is TGCGCCAGCAGCCAAGACAGGGCGACCTACAATGAGCAGTTCTTC. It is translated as CASSQDRATYNEQFF.

CDR3: CASNPYPSSYEQYF. The CDR3 DNA sequence: TGTGCCAGCAATCCTTACCCCAGCTCCTACGAGCAGTACTTC. The genes are TRBV6-7 and TRBJ2-7; no definite D call. TRBV6-7 is noted as an ORF with a role that remains uncertain. Trimming removed 7 bases at V and 0 bases at J, with 13 bases between. The CDR3 is 14 residues long.

DNA for the CDR3: TGTGCCAGTAAGGATCGGTTTTACAATGAGCAGTTCTTC. As protein: CASKDRFYNEQFF. The chain employs TRBV19 and TRBJ2-1, with D hard to call. Germline values: CDR1 LNHDA, CDR2 SQIVND (reference sequence). Trimming took off 7 bases at V and 4 bases at J, with 11 bases between the two ends. This CDR3 has 13 residues.

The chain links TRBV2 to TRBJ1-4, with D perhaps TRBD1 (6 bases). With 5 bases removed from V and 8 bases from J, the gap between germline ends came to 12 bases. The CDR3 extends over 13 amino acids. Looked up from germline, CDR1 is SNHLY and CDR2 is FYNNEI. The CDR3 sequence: CASSPGVEEKLFF. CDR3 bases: TGTGCCAGCAGTCCAGGGGTGGAGGAAAAACTGTTTTTT.

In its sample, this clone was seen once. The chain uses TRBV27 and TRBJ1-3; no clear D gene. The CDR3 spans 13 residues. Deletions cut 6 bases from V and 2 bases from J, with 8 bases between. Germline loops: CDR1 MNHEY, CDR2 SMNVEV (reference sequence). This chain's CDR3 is CASRASAGNTIYF. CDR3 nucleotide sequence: TGTGCCAGCAGGGCCTCGGCTGGAAACACCATATATTTT.

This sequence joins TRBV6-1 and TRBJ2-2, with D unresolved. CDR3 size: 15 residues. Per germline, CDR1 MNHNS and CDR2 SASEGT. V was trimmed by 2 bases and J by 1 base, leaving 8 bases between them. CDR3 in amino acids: CASSEMWGNTGELFF. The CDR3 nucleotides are TGTGCCAGCAGTGAAATGTGGGGGAACACCGGGGAGCTGTTTTTT.

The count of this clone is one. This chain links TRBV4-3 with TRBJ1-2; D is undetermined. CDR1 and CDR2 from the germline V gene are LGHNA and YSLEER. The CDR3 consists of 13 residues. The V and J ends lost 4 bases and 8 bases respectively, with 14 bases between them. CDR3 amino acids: CASSPREGSGYTF. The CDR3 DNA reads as TGCGCCAGCAGCCCCCGGGAGGGCAGCGGCTACACCTTC.

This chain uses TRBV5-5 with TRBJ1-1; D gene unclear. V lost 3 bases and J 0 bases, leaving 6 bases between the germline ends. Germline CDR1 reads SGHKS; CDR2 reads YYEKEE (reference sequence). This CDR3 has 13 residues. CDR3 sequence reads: CASSSHMNTEAFF. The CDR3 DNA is TGTGCCAGCAGCTCCCACATGAACACTGAAGCTTTCTTT.

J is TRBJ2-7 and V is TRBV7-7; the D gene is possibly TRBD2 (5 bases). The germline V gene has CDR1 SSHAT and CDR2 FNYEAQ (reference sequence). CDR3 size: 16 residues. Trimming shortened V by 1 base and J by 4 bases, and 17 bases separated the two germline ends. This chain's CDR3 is CASSLEVGSKGYEQYF. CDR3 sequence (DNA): TGTGCCAGCAGCTTAGAGGTAGGGAGTAAGGGATACGAGCAGTACTTC.

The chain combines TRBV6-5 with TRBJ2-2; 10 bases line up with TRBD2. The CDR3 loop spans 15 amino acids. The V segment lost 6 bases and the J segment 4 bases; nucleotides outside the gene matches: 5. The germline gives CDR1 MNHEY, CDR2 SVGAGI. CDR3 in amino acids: CASSESGGVTGELFF. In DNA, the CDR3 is TGTGCCAGCAGCGAGAGCGGGGGGGTCACCGGGGAGCTGTTTTTT.